This T cell receptor beta chain comes out of a study of PD-1 blockade in classical Hodgkin lymphoma. Every patient experienced relapse after autologous stem cell transplantation, and brentuximab vedotin exposure varied. Measured with immunoSEQ multiplex PCR; TCRdb has only the in-frame clones, and not every one. The sample carries about 110,000 clones, roughly nine tenths recorded once. Whole-study findings and limits: Those patients who began receiving nivolumab less than 1 year after ASCT had lower diversity, and they were excluded.

CDR3 length: 16 residues. Per germline, CDR1 GTSNPN and CDR2 SVGIG (reference sequence). Trimming cost V 4 bases and J 1 base, with 19 bases left between them. Worth noting for this clone: Its specificity is not known.

The chain uses TRBV30 and TRBJ1-1; possibly TRBD1 for D (6 bases). The sequenced sample was peripheral blood mononuclear cells (PBMCs), obtained before the second cycle of nivolumab. This sequence was found in a human donor with classical Hodgkin lymphoma. In DNA form, the CDR3 reads TGTGCCTGGAAAACAAAGAATGGCAGGGGGAACACTGAAGCTTTCTTT. The encoded protein is CAWKTKNGRGNTEAFF. The whole variable domain, remainder taken from reference TRBV30 and TRBJ1-1, is SQTIHQWPATLVQPVGSPLSLECTVEGTSNPNLYWYRQAAGRGLQLLFYSVGIGQISSEVPQNLSASRPQDRQFILSSKKLLLSDSGFYLCAWKTKNGRGNTEAFFGQGTRLTVV.